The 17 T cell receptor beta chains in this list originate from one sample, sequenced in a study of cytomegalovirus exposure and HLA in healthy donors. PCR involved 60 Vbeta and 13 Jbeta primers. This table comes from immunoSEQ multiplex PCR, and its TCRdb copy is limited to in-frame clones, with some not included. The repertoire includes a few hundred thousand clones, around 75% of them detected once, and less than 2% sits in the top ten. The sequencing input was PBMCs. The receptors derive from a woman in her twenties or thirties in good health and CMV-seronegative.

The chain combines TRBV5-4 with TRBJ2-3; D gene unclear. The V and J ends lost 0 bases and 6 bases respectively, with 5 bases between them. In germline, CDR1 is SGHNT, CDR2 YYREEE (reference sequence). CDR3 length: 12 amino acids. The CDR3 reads CASSLGSDTQYF. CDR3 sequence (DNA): TGTGCCAGCAGCTTGGGTTCGGATACGCAGTATTTT.

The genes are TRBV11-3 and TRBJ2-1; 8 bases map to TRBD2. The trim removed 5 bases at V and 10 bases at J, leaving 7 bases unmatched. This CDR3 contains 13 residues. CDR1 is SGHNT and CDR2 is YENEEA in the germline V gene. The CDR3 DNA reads TGTGCCAGCAGCCCTAGCGGGTCTGACGAGCAGTTCTTC. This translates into CASSPSGSDEQFF.

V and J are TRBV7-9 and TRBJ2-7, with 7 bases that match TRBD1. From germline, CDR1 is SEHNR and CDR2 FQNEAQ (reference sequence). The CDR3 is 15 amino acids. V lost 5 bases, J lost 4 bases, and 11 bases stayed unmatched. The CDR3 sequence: CASSTLGTDPYEQYF. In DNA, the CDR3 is TGTGCCAGCAGCACCCTGGGGACAGACCCTTACGAGCAGTACTTC. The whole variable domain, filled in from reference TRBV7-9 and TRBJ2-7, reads DTGVSQNPRHKITKRGQNVTFRCDPISEHNRLYWYRQTLGQGPEFLTYFQNEAQLEKSRLLSDRFSAERPKGSFSTLEIQRTEQGDSAMYLCASSTLGTDPYEQYFGPGTRLTVT.

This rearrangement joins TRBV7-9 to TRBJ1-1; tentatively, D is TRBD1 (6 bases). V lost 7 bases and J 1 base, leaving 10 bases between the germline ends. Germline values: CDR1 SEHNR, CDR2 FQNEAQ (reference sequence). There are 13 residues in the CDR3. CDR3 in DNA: TGTGCCAGCACCCCGGGACAGAACACTGAAGCTTTCTTT. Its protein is CASTPGQNTEAFF.

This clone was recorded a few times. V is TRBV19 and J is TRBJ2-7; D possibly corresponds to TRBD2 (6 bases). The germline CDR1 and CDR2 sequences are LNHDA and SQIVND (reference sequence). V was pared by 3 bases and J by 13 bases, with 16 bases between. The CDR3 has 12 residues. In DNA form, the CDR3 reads TGTGCCAGTAGTATTATTAACGGCGGGATATACTTC. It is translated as CASSIINGGIYF.

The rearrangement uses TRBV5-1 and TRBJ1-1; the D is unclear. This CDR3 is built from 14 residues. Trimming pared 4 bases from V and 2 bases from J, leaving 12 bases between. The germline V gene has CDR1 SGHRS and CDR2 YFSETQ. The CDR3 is CASSPNGKNTEAFF. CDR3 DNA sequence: TGCGCCAGCAGCCCGAACGGGAAAAACACTGAAGCTTTCTTT.

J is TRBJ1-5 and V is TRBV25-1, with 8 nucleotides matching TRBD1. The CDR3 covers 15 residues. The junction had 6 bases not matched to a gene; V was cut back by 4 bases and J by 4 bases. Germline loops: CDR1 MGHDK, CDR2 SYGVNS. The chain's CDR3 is CASSGRTGPNQPQHF. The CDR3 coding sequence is TGTGCCAGCAGTGGTAGGACAGGGCCGAATCAGCCCCAGCATTTT.

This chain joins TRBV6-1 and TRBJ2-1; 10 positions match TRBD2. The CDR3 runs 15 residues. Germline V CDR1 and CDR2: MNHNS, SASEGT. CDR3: CPPTDSGRKVAEQFF. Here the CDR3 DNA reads TGTCCGCCTACCGATAGCGGGAGGAAAGTCGCTGAGCAGTTCTTC.

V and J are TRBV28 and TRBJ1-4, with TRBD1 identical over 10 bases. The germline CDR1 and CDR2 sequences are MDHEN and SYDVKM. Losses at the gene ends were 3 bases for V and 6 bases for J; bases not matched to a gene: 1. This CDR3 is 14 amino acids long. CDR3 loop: CASSLDRGDEKLFF. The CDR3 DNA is TGTGCCAGCAGTTTGGACAGGGGGGATGAAAAACTGTTTTTT.

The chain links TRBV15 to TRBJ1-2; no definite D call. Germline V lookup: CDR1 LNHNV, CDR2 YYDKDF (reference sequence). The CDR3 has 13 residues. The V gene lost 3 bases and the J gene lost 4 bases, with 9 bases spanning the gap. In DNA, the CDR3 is TGTGCCACCAGCAGGGATACAGCCTATGGCTACACCTTC. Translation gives CATSRDTAYGYTF.

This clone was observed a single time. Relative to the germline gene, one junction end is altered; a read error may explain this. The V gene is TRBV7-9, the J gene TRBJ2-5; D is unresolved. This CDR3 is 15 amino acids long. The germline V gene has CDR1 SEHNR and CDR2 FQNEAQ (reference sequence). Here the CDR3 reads CSSSFSPQIPETQYF. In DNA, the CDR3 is TGTTCCAGCAGCTTCTCCCCCCAGATCCCAGAGACCCAGTACTTC.

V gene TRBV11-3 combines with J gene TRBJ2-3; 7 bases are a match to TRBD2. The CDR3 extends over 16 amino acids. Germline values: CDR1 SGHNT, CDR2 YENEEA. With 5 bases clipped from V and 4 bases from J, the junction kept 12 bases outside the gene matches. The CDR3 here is CASSPGMAGVADTQYF. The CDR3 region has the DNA TGTGCCAGCAGCCCAGGCATGGCGGGGGTGGCAGATACGCAGTATTTT.

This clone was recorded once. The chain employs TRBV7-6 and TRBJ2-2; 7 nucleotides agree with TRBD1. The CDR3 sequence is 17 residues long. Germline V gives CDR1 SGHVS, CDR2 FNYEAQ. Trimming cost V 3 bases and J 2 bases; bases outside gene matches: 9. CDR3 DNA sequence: TGTGCCAGCAGCTTTTACCAGGGGGTGATTAACACCGGGGAGCTGTTTTTT. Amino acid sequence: CASSFYQGVINTGELFF. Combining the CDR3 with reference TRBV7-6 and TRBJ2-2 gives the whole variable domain GAGVSQSPRYKVTKRGQDVALRCDPISGHVSLYWYRQALGQGPEFLTYFNYEAQQDKSGLPNDRFSAERPEGSISTLTIQRTEQRDSAMYRCASSFYQGVINTGELFFGEGSRLTVL.

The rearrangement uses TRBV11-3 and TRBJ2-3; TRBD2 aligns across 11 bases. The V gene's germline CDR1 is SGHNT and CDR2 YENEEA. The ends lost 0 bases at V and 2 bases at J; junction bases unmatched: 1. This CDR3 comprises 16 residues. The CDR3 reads CASSLELAGATDTQYF. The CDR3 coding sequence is TGTGCCAGCAGCTTAGAACTAGCGGGGGCCACAGATACGCAGTATTTT.

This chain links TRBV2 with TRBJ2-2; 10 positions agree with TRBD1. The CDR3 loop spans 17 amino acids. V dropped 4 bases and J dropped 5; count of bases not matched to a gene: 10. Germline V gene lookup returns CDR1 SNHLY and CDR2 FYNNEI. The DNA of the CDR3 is TGTGCCAGCAGTGTTCGACGACAGGGGGCGCGGACCGGGGAGCTGTTTTTT. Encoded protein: CASSVRRQGARTGELFF.

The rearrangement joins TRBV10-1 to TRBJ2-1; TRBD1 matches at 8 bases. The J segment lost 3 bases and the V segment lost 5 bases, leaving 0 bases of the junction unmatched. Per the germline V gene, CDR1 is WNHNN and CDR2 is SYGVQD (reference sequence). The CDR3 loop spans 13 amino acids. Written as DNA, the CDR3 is TGCGCCAGCAGTACAGGGGGCTACAATGAGCAGTTCTTC. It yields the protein CASSTGGYNEQFF.

Here the CDR3 DNA reads TGTGCCAGCAGCATAACAGGGGGCTTCCTGAACACTGAAGCTTTCTTT. Translation gives CASSITGGFLNTEAFF. This chain connects TRBV7-2 to TRBJ1-1; the match to TRBD1 covers 9 bases. This CDR3 has 16 amino acids. Germline CDR1 reads SGHTA; CDR2 reads FQGNSA. V shed 5 bases and J 0 bases; nucleotides not matched to a gene: 7. Combining the CDR3 with reference TRBV7-2 and TRBJ1-1 gives the whole variable domain GAGVSQSPSNKVTEKGKDVELRCDPISGHTALYWYRQSLGQGLEFLIYFQGNSAPDKSGLPSDRFSAERTGGSVSTLTIQRTQQEDSAVYLCASSITGGFLNTEAFFGQGTRLTVV.